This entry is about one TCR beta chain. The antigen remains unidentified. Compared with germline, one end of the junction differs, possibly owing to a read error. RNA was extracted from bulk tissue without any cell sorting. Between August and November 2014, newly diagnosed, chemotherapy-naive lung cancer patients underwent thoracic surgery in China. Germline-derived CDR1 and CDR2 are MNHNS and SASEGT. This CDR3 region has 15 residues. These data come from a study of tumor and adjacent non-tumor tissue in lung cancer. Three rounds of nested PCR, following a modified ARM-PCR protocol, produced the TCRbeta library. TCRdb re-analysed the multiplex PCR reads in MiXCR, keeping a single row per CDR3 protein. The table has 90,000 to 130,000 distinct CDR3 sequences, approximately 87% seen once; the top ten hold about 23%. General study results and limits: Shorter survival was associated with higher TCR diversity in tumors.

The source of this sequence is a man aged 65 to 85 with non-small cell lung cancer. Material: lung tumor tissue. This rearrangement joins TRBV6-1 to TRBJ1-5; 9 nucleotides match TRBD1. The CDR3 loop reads CASSDETGGVQSQHF. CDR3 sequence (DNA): TGTGCCAGCAGTGATGAGACAGGGGGTGTTCAGTCCCAGCATTTT.